This TCR beta chain emerged from a study of breast tumors, draining lymph nodes, adjacent tissues. Study-wide findings and caveats: Data only fit, rather than demonstrated, lymph node origin of most tumor T cells. Compared with lymph nodes, tumors were less diverse; compared with nontumor tissue, more.

This clonotype was seen only a few times. The antigen remains unidentified. Samples came from axillary lymph nodes draining the breast cancer. TCRdb reprocessed the multiplex PCR reads with MiXCR, giving one entry per CDR3 protein. The sample has roughly 260,000 distinct CDR3 sequences; 30% are singletons. This CDR3 contains 13 residues. The ends lost 5 bases at V and 7 bases at J; junction bases unmatched: 6. From germline, CDR1 is LGHDT and CDR2 YNNKEL (reference sequence). This TCR was recovered from a female donor with breast cancer. Some clones in this sample may be carry-over from other donors' samples. Sample: axillary lymph node tissue. V and J are TRBV3-1 and TRBJ1-2, with 8 nucleotides matching TRBD1. The CDR3 region has the DNA TGTGCCAGCAGCAAAGGACAGGGATCTGGCTACACCTTC. Protein sequence: CASSKGQGSGYTF.